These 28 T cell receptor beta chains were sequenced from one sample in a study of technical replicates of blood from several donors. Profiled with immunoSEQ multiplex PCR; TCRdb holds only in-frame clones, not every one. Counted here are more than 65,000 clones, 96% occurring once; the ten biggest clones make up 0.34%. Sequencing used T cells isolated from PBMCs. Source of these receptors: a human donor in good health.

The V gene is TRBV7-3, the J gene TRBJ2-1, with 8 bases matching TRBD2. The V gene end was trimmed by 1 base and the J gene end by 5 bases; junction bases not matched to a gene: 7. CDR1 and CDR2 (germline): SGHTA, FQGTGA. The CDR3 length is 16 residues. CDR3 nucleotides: TGTGCCAGCAGCTTAATTCGGCGGGAGGCCCACAATGAGCAGTTCTTC. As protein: CASSLIRREAHNEQFF.

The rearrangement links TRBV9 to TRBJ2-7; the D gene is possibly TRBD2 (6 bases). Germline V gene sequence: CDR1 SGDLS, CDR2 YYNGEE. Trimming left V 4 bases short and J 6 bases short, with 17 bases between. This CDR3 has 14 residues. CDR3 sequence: CASSQDGGRFEQYF. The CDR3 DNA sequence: TGTGCCAGCAGCCAGGACGGGGGTCGTTTCGAGCAGTACTTC.

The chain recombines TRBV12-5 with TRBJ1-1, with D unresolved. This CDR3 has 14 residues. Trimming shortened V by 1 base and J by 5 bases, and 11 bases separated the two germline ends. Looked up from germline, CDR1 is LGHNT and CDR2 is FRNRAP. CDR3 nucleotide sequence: TGTGCTAGTGGTTTGGACCTCGTGAGGACTGAAGCTTTCTTT. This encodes CASGLDLVRTEAFF.

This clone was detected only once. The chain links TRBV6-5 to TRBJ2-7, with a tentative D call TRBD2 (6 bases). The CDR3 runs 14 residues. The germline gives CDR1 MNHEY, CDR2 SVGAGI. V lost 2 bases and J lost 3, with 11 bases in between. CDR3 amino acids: CASSYDSGLYEQYF. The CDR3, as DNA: TGTGCCAGCAGTTACGATAGCGGTCTCTACGAGCAGTACTTC.

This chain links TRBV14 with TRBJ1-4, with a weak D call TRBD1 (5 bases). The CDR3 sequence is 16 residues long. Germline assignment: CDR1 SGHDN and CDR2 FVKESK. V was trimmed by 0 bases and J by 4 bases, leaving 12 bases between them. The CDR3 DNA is TGTGCCAGCAGCCAAGAAGTAACAGGCGATAATGAAAAACTGTTTTTT. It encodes CASSQEVTGDNEKLFF. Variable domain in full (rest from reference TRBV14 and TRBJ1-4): EAGVTQFPSHSVIEKGQTVTLRCDPISGHDNLYWYRRVMGKEIKFLLHFVKESKQDESGMPNNRFLAERTGGTYSTLKVQPAELEDSGVYFCASSQEVTGDNEKLFFGSGTQLSVL.

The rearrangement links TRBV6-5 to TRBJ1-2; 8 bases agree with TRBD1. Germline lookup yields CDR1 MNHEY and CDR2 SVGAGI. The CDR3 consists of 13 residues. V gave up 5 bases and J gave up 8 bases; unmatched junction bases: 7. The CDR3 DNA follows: TGTGCCAGCAGTCATAGGACAGGGAAGGGCTACACCTTC. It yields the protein CASSHRTGKGYTF.

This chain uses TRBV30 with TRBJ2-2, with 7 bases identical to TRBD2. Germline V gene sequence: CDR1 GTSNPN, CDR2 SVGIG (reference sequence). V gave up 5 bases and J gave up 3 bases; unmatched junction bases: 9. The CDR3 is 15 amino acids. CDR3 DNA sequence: TGTGCCTGGGAGGGAGGGCTCGTGGACACCGGGGAGCTGTTTTTT. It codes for CAWEGGLVDTGELFF.

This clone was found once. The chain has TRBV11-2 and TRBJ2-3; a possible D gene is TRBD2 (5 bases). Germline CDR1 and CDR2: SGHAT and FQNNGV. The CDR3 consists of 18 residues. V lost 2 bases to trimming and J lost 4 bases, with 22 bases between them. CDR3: CASSLIGSAFRGSDTQYF. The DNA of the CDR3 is TGTGCCAGCAGCTTAATAGGATCCGCGTTTCGGGGTTCAGATACGCAGTATTTT.

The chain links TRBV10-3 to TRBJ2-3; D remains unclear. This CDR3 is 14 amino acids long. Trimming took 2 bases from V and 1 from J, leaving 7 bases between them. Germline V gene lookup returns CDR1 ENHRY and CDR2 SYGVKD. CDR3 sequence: CAISEISRTDTQYF. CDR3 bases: TGTGCCATCAGTGAGATTAGCCGCACAGATACGCAGTATTTT.

The CDR3: CASSLGQNTEAFF. The CDR3 DNA sequence: TGTGCCAGCAGCTTGGGACAGAACACTGAAGCTTTCTTT. The chain recombines TRBV6-6 with TRBJ1-1; a weak D match, TRBD1 (6 bases). Trimming removed 6 bases from V and 1 base from J, with 9 bases in between. Germline CDR1 reads MNHNY; CDR2 reads SVGAGI (reference sequence). The CDR3 sequence is 13 residues long.

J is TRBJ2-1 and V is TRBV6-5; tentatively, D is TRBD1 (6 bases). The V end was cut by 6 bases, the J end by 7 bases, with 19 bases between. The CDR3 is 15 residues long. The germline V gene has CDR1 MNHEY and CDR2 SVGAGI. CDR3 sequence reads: CASSPKGQPWNEQFF. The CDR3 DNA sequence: TGTGCCAGCAGCCCCAAAGGACAGCCGTGGAATGAGCAGTTCTTC.

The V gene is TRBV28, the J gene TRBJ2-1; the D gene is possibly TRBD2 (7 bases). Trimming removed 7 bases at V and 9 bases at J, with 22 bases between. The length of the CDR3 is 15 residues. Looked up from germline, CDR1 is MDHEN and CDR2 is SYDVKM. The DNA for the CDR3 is TGTGCCAGCACCTTAAGGGGGAGGGCCTTGGGTGAGCAGTTCTTC. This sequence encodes CASTLRGRALGEQFF.

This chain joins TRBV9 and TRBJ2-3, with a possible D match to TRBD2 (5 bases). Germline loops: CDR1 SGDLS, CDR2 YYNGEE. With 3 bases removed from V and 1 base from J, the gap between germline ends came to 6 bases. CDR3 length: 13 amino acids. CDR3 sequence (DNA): TGTGCCAGCAGCGAGGAGGGCACAGATACGCAGTATTTT. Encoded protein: CASSEEGTDTQYF.

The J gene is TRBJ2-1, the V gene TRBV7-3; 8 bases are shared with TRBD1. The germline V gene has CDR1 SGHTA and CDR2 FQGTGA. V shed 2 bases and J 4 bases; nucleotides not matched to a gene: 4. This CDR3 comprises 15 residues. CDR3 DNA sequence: TGTGCCAGCAGCTTAGACAGGGGCTTTTACAATGAGCAGTTCTTC. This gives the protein CASSLDRGFYNEQFF.

The chain's CDR3 is CASSERLAGGSGEQFF. CDR3 sequence (DNA): TGTGCCAGCAGTGAAAGGTTAGCGGGAGGGTCTGGTGAGCAGTTCTTC. The rearrangement links TRBV2 to TRBJ2-1, with TRBD2 identical over 11 bases. V trimming: 2 bases; J trimming: 9 bases; junction bases outside the gene matches: 9. Germline V CDR1 and CDR2: SNHLY, FYNNEI. This CDR3 has 16 residues.

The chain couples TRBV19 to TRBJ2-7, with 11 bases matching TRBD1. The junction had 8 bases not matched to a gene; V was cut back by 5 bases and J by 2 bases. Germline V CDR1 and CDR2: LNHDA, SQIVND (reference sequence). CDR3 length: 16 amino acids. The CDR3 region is CASSPEPGQGAYEQYF. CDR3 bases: TGTGCCAGTAGTCCCGAACCGGGACAGGGGGCCTACGAGCAGTACTTC.

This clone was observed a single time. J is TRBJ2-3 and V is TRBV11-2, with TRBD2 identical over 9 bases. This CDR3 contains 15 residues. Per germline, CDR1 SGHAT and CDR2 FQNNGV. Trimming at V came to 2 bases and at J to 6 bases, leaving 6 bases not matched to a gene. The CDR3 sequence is CASSLLAGVTDTQYF. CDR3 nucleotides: TGTGCCAGCAGCTTATTAGCGGGAGTAACGGATACGCAGTATTTT. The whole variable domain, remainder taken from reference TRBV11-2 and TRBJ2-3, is EAGVAQSPRYKIIEKRQSVAFWCNPISGHATLYWYQQILGQGPKLLIQFQNNGVVDDSQLPKDRFSAERLKGVDSTLKIQPAKLEDSAVYLCASSLLAGVTDTQYFGPGTRLTVL.

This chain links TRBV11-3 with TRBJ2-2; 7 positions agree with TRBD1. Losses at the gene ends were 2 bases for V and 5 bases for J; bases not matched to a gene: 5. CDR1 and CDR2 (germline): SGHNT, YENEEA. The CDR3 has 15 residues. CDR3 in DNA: TGTGCCAGCAGCTTACAGGGACAGAAAACCGGGGAGCTGTTTTTT. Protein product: CASSLQGQKTGELFF.

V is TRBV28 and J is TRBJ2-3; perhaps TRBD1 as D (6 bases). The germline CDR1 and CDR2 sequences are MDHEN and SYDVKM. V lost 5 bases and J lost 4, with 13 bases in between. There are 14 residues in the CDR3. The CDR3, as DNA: TGTGCCAGCAGTGGGGAAGGGGGAGCAGATACGCAGTATTTT. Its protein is CASSGEGGADTQYF.

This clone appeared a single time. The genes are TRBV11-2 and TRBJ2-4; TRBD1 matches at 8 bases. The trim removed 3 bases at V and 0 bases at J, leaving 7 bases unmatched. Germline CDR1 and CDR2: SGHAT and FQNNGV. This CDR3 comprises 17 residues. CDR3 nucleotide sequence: TGTGCCAGCAGCTTCCTCCGACAGGGGATAGCCAAAAACATTCAGTACTTC. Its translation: CASSFLRQGIAKNIQYF.

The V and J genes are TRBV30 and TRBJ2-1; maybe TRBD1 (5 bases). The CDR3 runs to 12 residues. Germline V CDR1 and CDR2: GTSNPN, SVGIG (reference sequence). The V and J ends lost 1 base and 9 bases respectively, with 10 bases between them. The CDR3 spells CAWSDRFTEQFF. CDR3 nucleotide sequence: TGTGCCTGGAGTGACAGGTTCACTGAGCAGTTCTTC.

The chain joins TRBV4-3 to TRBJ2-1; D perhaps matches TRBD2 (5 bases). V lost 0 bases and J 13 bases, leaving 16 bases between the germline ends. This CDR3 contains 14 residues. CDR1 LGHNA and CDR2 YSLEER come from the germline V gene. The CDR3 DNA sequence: TGCGCCAGCAGCCAAGATCCCCCTAGCTACATTCAGTTCTTC. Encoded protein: CASSQDPPSYIQFF.

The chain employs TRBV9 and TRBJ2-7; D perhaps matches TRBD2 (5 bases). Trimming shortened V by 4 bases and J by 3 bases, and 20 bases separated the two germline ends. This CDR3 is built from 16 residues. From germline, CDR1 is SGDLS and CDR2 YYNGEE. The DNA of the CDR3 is TGTGCCAGCAGCTTAAAGGGAGTGGACTCTTTCTACGAGCAGTACTTC. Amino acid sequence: CASSLKGVDSFYEQYF.

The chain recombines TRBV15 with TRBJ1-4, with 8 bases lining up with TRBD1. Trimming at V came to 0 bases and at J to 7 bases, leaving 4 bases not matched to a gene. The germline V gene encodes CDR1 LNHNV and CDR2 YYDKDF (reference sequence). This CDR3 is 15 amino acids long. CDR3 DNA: TGTGCCACCAGCAGAGATAGGACAGGGACTGAAAAACTGTTTTTT. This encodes CATSRDRTGTEKLFF.

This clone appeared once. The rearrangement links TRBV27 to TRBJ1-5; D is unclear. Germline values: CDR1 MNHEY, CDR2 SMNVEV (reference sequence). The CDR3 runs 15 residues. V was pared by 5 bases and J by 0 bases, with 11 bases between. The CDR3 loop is CASSGGLFSNQPQHF. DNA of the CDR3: TGTGCCAGCAGTGGAGGACTGTTTAGCAATCAGCCCCAGCATTTT.

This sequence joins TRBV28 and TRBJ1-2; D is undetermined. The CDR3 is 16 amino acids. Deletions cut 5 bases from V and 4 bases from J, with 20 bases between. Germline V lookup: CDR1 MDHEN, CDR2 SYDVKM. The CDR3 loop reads CASSEGGPGLRYGYTF. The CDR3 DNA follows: TGTGCCAGCAGTGAGGGTGGTCCGGGGTTACGCTATGGCTACACCTTC.

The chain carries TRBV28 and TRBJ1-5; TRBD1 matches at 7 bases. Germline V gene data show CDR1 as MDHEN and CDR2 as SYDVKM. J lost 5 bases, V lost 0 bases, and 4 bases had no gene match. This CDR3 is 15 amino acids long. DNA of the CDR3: TGTGCCAGCAGTTTATGGTCAACAGGGGATCAGCCCCAGCATTTT. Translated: CASSLWSTGDQPQHF.

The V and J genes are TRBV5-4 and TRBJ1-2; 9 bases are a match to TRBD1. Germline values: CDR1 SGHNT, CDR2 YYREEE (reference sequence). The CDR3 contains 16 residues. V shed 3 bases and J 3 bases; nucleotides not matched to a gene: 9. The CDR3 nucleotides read TGTGCCAGCAGCTCCTCAACAGGGGGCTGGCACTATGGCTACACCTTC. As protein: CASSSSTGGWHYGYTF.